These T cell receptor beta chains were read from a single sample in a study of blood T cell repertoires in COVID-19. Assay used: immunoSEQ multiplex PCR; TCRdb lists only in-frame clones, some missing. The table lists hundreds of thousands of clones, around 84% of them singletons. Sequencing was performed on PBMCs or T cells enriched from blood (not recorded which). All receptors come from a young man with acute COVID-19. Both conserved end residues are part of each CDR3. D genes are given only for firm matches. The size field is filled for only some rows; it gives once, few, many or a size class.

>TRBV28|-|TRBJ2-7|TRBD2
TGTGCCAGCAGTTCCTCCGGGACTAGCGGGGGGGACTTC
CASSSSGTSGGDF
>TRBV30|-|TRBJ1-6|-
TGTGCCTGGAGTGTGGGGGCATCGGACCATTCACCCCTCCACTTT
CAWSVGASDHSPLHF
>TRBV5-4|-|TRBJ2-5|TRBD1
TGTGCCAGCAGCTTGGCAGACAGGGGGCCGGGGGAGACCCAGTACTTC
CASSLADRGPGETQYF
>TRBV28|few|TRBJ2-7|-
TGTGCCAGCAGCCCTTCACCCTACCCGCAGTACTTC
CASSPSPYPQYF
>TRBV28|-|TRBJ1-1|-
TGTGCCAGCAGTCCGCCACAGGGTACCGTGAACACTGAAGCTTTCTTT
CASSPPQGTVNTEAFF
>TRBV15|-|TRBJ2-7|TRBD1
TGTGCCACCAGCAGCCGGGACAGGAGCCAATACGAGCAGTACTTC
CATSSRDRSQYEQYF
>TRBV9|-|TRBJ2-1|TRBD1
TGTGCCAGCAGCGCTCAGGGGGCGCTTGGTTCGAATGAGCAGTTCTTC
CASSAQGALGSNEQFF
>TRBV5-5|-|TRBJ2-4|-
TGTGCCAGCGGAGGTGATCGGGGCATTCAGTACTTC
CASGGDRGIQYF
>TRBV24-1|once|TRBJ2-3|-
TGTGCCACCAGTGATTTCGAGGCGCAGTATTTT
CATSDFEAQYF
>TRBV9|few|TRBJ1-3|-
TGTGCCAGCAGCGTGTTACAGGGTGGAAACACCATATATTTT
CASSVLQGGNTIYF
>TRBV10-1|-|TRBJ2-1|-
TGCGCCAGCAGTGGAGGCTGGAACGCCGAGCAGTTCTTC
CASSGGWNAEQFF
>TRBV11-1|-|TRBJ2-1|-
TGTGCCAGCAGCCTCAGGGGACCCTCCTACAATGAGCAGTTCTTC
CASSLRGPSYNEQFF
>TRBV30|-|TRBJ2-5|TRBD1
TGTGCCTGGAGTACCTGGACAGGGATGAACCAAGAGACCCAGTACTTC
CAWSTWTGMNQETQYF
>TRBV14|-|TRBJ2-2|-
TGTGCCAGCAGCCAAGATTGGGGGCGCCAGGGCACCGGGGAGCTGTTTTTT
CASSQDWGRQGTGELFF
>TRBV19|few|TRBJ2-7|-
TGTGCCAGTAGTACAGGGGTTAGCGAGCAGTACTTC
CASSTGVSEQYF
>TRBV7-3|-|TRBJ2-1|-
TGTGCCAGCAGCCCAACCGGGATCAATGAGCAGTTCTTC
CASSPTGINEQFF
>TRBV11-2|-|TRBJ2-5|TRBD2
TGTGCCAGCAGCTTCGCGGGGGGGCAAGAGACCCAGTACTTC
CASSFAGGQETQYF
>TRBV2|-|TRBJ2-5|-
TGTGCCAGTGACAAGATTCGGGGGGCACAAGAGACCCAGTACTTC
CASDKIRGAQETQYF
>TRBV19|-|TRBJ1-6|-
TGTGCCAGTAGTGCGGGGGACCGAGGGTCACCCCTCCACTTT
CASSAGDRGSPLHF
>TRBV5-6|-|TRBJ1-4|-
TGTGCCAGCAGCTTGGAAGGGGTGGCTAATGAAAAACTGTTTTTT
CASSLEGVANEKLFF
>TRBV9|once|TRBJ2-3|TRBD2
TGTGCCAGCAGCGCCGTCGGCGGGGGGGCCACAGATACGCAGTATTTT
CASSAVGGGATDTQYF
>TRBV5-1|-|TRBJ1-5|-
TGCGCCAGCAGCTTGGGTCAGGTCGGTCAGCCCCAGCATTTT
CASSLGQVGQPQHF
>TRBV19|once|TRBJ1-2|-
TGTGCCAGTAGTGCCGTTTGGGGGGACTATGGCTACACCTTC
CASSAVWGDYGYTF
>TRBV2|-|TRBJ1-5|TRBD1
TGTGCCAGCAGTAGTAGGACAGGGGGACAGCCCCAGCATTTT
CASSSRTGGQPQHF
>TRBV11-2|-|TRBJ2-2|-
TGTGCCAGCAGCCCTTCTAGCTTATTGTTGGCCGGGGAGCTGTTTTTT
CASSPSSLLLAGELFF
>TRBV6-6|few|TRBJ2-7|TRBD2
TGTGCCAGCAGTCCGGGACTAGCGGGGGGCATAAATGCGCGGGAGCAGTACTTC
CASSPGLAGGINAREQYF
>TRBV6-1|-|TRBJ2-5|-
TGTGCCAGCAGTGAAGATTGGGCTGGGGAGACCCAGTACTTC
CASSEDWAGETQYF
>TRBV7-9|-|TRBJ1-5|TRBD1
TGTGCCAGCAGCCCGGGACAGGGGGCCGAGCAGCCCCAGCATTTT
CASSPGQGAEQPQHF
>TRBV5-5|-|TRBJ1-2|-
TGTGCCAGCAGCTTGCGGGAAGAAATCTACACCTTC
CASSLREEIYTF
>TRBV7-3|-|TRBJ2-1|TRBD2
TGTGCCAGCAGCTTAAGCGGGGGGGAAGGAAATGAGCAGTTCTTC
CASSLSGGEGNEQFF
>TRBV19|-|TRBJ2-1|-
TGTGCCAGTAGCGGGGAGACCTACAATGAGCAGTTCTTC
CASSGETYNEQFF
>TRBV5-1|-|TRBJ2-7|-
TGCGCCAGCAGCTTGGCCTTCGGGGGGCAAGGGTCCTACGAGCAGTACTTC
CASSLAFGGQGSYEQYF
>TRBV19|-|TRBJ1-2|TRBD1
TGTGCCAGTAGTATACAGGGGGCGAACTATGGCTACACCTTC
CASSIQGANYGYTF
>TRBV5-1|-|TRBJ2-7|-
TGCGCCAGCAGGAGACAGGTTGCTACCTACGAGCAGTACTTC
CASRRQVATYEQYF
>TRBV11-3|once|TRBJ2-5|TRBD1
TGTGCCAGCAGCTTAGGGGCAGGGGACAGGTCCCAAGAGACCCAGTACTTC
CASSLGAGDRSQETQYF
>TRBV28|-|TRBJ1-5|-
TGTGCCAGCAGTTTAAAAGGAGGGAGCAATCAGCCCCAGCATTTT
CASSLKGGSNQPQHF
>TRBV30|-|TRBJ2-1|TRBD2
TGTGCCTGGAACCGGGGGGGCCCATACAATGAGCAGTTCTTC
CAWNRGGPYNEQFF
>TRBV10-1|-|TRBJ1-1|-
TGCGCCAGCACCTTCGACAGCCTTACCCCCGGAGTGAACACTGAAGCTTTCTTT
CASTFDSLTPGVNTEAFF
>TRBV5-1|-|TRBJ2-7|TRBD2
TGCGCCAGCAGCTTTGGCCGGGCTAGCGGGCGCCTAAAGCAAGACGAGCAGTACTTC
CASSFGRASGRLKQDEQYF
>TRBV28|-|TRBJ1-5|-
TGTGCCAGCAGTTTTCAGGATCAGCCCCAGCATTTT
CASSFQDQPQHF
>TRBV25-1|once|TRBJ2-3|TRBD1
TGTGCCAGCACTCAGGCGGACAGGGGACCAGATACGCAGTATTTT
CASTQADRGPDTQYF
>TRBV30|few|TRBJ2-5|-
TGTGCCTGGAGTTCCGGGGGGCCGACCCAGTACTTC
CAWSSGGPTQYF
>TRBV5-1|-|TRBJ1-2|TRBD1
TGCGCCAGCAGCCCCGGACAGGGAACTAACTATGGCTACACCTTC
CASSPGQGTNYGYTF
>TRBV6-2/TRBV6-3|-|TRBJ2-1|TRBD2
TGTGCCAGCAGTTCCGACCAGCGGGGAGCCTACAATGAGCAGTTCTTC
CASSSDQRGAYNEQFF
>TRBV4-2|-|TRBJ2-5|TRBD2
TGTGCCAGCAGCCAAAGAGCGGGGCCAACCGAAGGGGAGACCCAGTACTTC
CASSQRAGPTEGETQYF
>TRBV13|-|TRBJ1-1|TRBD1
TGTGCCAGCAGCTCAGGACAGGGGAACACTGAAGCTTTCTTT
CASSSGQGNTEAFF
>TRBV4-1|-|TRBJ1-2|-
TGCGCCAGCAGCCAAGCCGCGACTTTTTTACGGGGAGGATATGGCTACACCTTC
CASSQAATFLRGGYGYTF
>TRBV3-1/TRBV3-2|-|TRBJ2-2|TRBD2
TGTGCCAGCAGCCAACGACTAGCGGGGGGGCGAAGTACCGGGGAGCTGTTTTTT
CASSQRLAGGRSTGELFF
>TRBV5-1|-|TRBJ1-1|-
TGCGCCAGCAGCTTTGCGGGGGGCACTGAAGCTTTCTTT
CASSFAGGTEAFF
>TRBV2|-|TRBJ2-5|-
TGTGCCAGCAGCCTGGGGGGGCCGAGGGAGACCCAGTACTTC
CASSLGGPRETQYF
>TRBV4-1|once|TRBJ1-1|-
TGCGCCAGCAGCCAAGAAGAATTTACTCGGACAGATGACACTGAAGCTTTCTTT
CASSQEEFTRTDDTEAFF
>TRBV10-1|few|TRBJ2-1|-
TGCGCCAGCAGTGCCGGGACACGGTATGAGCAGTTCTTC
CASSAGTRYEQFF
>TRBV7-3|-|TRBJ2-5|-
TGTGCCAGCAGCCTGTTAAGGGGCGAGACCCAGTACTTC
CASSLLRGETQYF
>TRBV7-7|-|TRBJ2-3|TRBD2
TGTGCCAGCAGCGAAGGGATACGGGGGGACGTAGATACGCAGTATTTT
CASSEGIRGDVDTQYF
>TRBV11-2|-|TRBJ1-5|TRBD1
TGTGCCAGCAGCGTCGGACAGGGCCTCCTTGGGCAGCCCCAGCATTTT
CASSVGQGLLGQPQHF
>TRBV9|-|TRBJ2-2|TRBD1
TGTGCCAGCAGCGACAGGACAGGGGAAGGGGAGCTGTTTTTT
CASSDRTGEGELFF
>TRBV10-2|-|TRBJ1-1|-
TGCGCCAGCAAGGCCCTGCAGGGCTTGGAAGCTTTCTTT
CASKALQGLEAFF
>TRBV6-5|-|TRBJ1-6|-
TGTGCCAGCACCCAGTCCAGGTTCTATTCACCCCTCCACTTT
CASTQSRFYSPLHF
>TRBV9|once|TRBJ1-2|-
TGTGCCAGCAGCGCCCGACAGTATGGCTACACCTTC
CASSARQYGYTF